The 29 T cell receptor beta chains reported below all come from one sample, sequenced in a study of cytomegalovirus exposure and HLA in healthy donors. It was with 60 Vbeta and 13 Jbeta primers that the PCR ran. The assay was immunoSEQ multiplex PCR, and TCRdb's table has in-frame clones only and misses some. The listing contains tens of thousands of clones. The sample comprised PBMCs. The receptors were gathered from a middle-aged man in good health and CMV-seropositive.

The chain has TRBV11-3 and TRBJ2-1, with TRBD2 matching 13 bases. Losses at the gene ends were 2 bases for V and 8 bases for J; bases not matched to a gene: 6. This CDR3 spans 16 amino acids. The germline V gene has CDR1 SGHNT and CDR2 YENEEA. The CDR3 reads CASSLLGTSGIHEQFF. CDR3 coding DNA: TGTGCCAGCAGCTTACTAGGGACTAGCGGGATTCATGAGCAGTTCTTC. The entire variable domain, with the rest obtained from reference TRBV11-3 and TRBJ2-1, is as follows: EAGVVQSPRYKIIEKKQPVAFWCNPISGHNTLYWYLQNLGQGPELLIRYENEEAVDDSQLPKDRFSAERLKGVDSTLKIQPAELGDSAVYLCASSLLGTSGIHEQFFGPGTRLTVL.

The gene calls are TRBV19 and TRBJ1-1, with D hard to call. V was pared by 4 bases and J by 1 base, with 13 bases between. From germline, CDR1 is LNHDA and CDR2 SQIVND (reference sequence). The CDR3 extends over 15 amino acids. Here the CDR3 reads CASSTRRVGNTEAFF. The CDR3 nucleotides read TGTGCCAGTAGTACCCGAAGAGTCGGGAACACTGAAGCTTTCTTT.

DNA of the CDR3: TGTGCCAGCTCACCCCGGACAGTCTCGAACACTGAAGCTTTCTTT. Translated: CASSPRTVSNTEAFF. The chain employs TRBV18 and TRBJ1-1; possibly TRBD1 for D (6 bases). The CDR3 has 15 residues. Germline CDR1 and CDR2: KGHSH and LQKENI. The V gene lost 3 bases and the J gene lost 1 base, with 12 bases spanning the gap.

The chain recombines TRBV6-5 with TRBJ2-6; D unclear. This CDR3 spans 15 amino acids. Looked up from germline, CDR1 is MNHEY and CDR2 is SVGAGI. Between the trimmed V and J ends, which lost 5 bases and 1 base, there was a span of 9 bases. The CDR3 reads CASSQVTSGANVLTF. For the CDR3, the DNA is TGTGCCAGCAGTCAGGTTACTTCTGGGGCCAACGTCCTGACTTTC.

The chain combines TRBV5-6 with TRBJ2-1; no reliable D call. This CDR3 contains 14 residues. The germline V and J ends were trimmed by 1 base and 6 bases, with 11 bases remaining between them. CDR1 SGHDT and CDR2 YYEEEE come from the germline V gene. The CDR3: CASSLKTVINEQFF. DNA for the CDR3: TGTGCCAGCAGCTTGAAAACAGTGATCAATGAGCAGTTCTTC.

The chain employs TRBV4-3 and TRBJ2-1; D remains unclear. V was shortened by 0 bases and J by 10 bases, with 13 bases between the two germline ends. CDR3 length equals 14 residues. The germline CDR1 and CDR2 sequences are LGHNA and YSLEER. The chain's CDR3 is CASSQEVGSQEQFF. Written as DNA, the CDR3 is TGCGCCAGCAGCCAAGAAGTGGGCAGTCAGGAGCAGTTCTTC.

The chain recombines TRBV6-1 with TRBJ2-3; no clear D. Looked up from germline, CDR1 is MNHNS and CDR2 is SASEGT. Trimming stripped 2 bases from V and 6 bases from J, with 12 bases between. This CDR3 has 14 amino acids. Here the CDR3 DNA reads TGTGCCAGCAGTGAATACCGCCACGGGGATACGCAGTATTTT. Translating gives CASSEYRHGDTQYF.

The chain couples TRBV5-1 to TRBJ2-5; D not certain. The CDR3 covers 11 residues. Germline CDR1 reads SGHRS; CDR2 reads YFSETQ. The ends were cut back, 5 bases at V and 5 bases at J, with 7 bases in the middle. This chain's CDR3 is CASSLRETQYF. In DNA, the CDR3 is TGCGCCAGCAGTCTCCGGGAGACCCAGTACTTC.

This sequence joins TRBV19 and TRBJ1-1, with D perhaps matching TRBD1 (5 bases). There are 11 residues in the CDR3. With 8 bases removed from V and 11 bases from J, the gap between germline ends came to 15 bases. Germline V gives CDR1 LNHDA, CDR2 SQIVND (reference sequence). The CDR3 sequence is CASFLKGWAFF. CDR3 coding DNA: TGTGCCAGTTTCCTCAAGGGGTGGGCTTTCTTT.

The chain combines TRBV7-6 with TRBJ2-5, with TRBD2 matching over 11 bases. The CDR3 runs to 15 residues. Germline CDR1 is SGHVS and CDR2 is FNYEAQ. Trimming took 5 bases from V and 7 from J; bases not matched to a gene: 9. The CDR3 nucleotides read TGTGCCAGCAGCCAGGGACTAGCGGAACTCCGGACCCAGTACTTC. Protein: CASSQGLAELRTQYF.

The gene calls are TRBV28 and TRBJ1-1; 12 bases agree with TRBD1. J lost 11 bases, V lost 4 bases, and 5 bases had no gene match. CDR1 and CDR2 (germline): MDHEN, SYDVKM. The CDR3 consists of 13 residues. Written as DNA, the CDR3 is TGTGCCAGCAGTTCTCCGGGACAGGGGGCGGCTTTCTTT. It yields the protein CASSSPGQGAAFF. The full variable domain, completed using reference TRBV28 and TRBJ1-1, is DVKVTQSSRYLVKRTGEKVFLECVQDMDHENMFWYRQDPGLGLRLIYFSYDVKMKEKGDIPEGYSVSREKKERFSLILESASTNQTSMYLCASSSPGQGAAFFGQGTRLTVV.

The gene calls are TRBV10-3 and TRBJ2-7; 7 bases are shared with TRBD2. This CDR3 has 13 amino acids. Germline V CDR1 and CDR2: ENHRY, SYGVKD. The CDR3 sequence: CSSGGRRAYEQYF. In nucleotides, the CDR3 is TGTTCGAGTGGCGGGAGAAGGGCCTACGAGCAGTACTTC.

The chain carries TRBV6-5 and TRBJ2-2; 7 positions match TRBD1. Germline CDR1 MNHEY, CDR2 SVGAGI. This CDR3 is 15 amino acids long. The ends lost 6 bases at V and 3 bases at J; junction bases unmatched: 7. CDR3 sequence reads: CASSILQGYTGELFF. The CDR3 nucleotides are TGTGCCAGCAGCATCCTACAGGGGTACACCGGGGAGCTGTTTTTT.

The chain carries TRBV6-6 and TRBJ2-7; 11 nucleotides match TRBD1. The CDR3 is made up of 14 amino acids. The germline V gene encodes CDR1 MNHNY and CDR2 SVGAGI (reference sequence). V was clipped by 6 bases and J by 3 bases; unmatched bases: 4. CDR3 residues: CASRPGTGGYEQYV. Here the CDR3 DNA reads TGTGCCAGCAGACCCGGGACAGGGGGCTACGAGCAGTACGTC.

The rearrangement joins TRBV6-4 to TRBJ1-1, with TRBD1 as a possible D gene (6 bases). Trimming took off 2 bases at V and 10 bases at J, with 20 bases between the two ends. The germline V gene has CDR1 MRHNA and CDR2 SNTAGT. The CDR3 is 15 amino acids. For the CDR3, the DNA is TGTGCCAGCAGTGACAGCCCAGGGGATTTGTTTGGAGCTTTCTTT. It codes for CASSDSPGDLFGAFF.

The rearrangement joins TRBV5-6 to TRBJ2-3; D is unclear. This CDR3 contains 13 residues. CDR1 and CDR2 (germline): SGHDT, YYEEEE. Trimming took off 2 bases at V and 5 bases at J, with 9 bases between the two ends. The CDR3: CASSFSGVDTQYF. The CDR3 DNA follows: TGTGCCAGCAGCTTCTCAGGTGTAGATACGCAGTATTTT.

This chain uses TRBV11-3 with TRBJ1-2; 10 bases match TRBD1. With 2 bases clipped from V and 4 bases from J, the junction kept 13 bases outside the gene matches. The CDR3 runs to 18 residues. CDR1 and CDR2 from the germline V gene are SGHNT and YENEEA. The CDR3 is CASSLNQIGTGVSYGYTF. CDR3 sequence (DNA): TGTGCCAGCAGCTTAAATCAAATCGGGACAGGGGTCTCCTATGGCTACACCTTC.

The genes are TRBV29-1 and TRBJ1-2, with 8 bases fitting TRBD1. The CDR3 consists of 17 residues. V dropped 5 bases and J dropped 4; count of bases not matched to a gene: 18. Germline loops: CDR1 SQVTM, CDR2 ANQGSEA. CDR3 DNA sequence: TGCAGCGTTCATACCCCTGGGTCCTGGGACAGGAGCTATGGCTACACCTTC. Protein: CSVHTPGSWDRSYGYTF.

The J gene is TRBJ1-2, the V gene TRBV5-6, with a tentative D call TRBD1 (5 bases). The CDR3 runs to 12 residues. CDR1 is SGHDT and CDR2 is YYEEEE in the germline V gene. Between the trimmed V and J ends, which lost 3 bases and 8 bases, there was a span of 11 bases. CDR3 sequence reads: CASSSGTPGYTF. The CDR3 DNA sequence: TGTGCCAGCAGCTCCGGGACTCCAGGCTACACCTTC.

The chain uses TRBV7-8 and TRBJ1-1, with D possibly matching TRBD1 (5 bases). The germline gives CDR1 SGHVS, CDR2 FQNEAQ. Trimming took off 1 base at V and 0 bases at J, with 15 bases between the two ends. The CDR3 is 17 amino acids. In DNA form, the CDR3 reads TGTGCCAGCAGCTTAGTTTGGGGCACAGCGCTGAACACTGAAGCTTTCTTT. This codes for CASSLVWGTALNTEAFF.

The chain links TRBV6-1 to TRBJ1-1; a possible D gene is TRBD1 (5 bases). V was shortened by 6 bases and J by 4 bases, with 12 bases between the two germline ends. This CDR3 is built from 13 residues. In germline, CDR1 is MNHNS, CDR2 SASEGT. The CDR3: CASRSTVVTEAFF. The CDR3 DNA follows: TGTGCCAGCAGGTCGACAGTTGTCACTGAAGCTTTCTTT.

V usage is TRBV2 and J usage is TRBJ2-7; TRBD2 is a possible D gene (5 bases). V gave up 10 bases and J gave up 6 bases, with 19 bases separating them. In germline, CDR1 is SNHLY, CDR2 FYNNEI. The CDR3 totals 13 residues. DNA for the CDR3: TGTGCCAACACCCCGGAGGCCTCGGGCGAGCAGTACGTC. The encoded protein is CANTPEASGEQYV.

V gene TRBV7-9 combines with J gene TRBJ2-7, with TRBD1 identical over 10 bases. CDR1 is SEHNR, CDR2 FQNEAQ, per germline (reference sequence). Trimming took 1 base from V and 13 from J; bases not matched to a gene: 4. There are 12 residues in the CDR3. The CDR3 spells CASSLGTGGNYV. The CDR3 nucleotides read TGTGCCAGCAGCTTAGGGACAGGGGGTAACTACGTC.

The CDR3 DNA sequence: TGTGCCAGCAGCGTAGGGGACAGGGGGTACGAGCAGTACTTC. Its translation: CASSVGDRGYEQYF. V usage is TRBV9 and J usage is TRBJ2-7, with 11 positions matching TRBD1. The V gene end was trimmed by 0 bases and the J gene end by 4 bases; junction bases not matched to a gene: 0. CDR1 is SGDLS and CDR2 is YYNGEE in the germline V gene. The CDR3 is 14 residues long.

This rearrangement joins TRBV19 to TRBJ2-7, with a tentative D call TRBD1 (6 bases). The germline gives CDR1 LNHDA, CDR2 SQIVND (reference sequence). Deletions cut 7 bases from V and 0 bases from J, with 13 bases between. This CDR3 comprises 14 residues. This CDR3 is CASNRQVSSYEQYV. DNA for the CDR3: TGTGCCAGTAATAGACAGGTGAGCTCCTACGAGCAGTACGTC.

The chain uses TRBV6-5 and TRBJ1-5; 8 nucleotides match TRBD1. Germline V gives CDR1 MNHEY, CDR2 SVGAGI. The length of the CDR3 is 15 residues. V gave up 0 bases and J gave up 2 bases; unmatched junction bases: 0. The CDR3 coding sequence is TGTGCCAGCAGTTACTCGACAGGGGGCAATCAGCCCCAGCATTTT. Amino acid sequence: CASSYSTGGNQPQHF.

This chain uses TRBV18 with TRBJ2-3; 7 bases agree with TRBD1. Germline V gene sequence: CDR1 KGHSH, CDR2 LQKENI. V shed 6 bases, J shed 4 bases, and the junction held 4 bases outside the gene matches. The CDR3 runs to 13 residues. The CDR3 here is CASSPGQSDTQYF. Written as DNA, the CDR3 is TGTGCCAGCTCTCCGGGACAGTCAGATACGCAGTATTTT.

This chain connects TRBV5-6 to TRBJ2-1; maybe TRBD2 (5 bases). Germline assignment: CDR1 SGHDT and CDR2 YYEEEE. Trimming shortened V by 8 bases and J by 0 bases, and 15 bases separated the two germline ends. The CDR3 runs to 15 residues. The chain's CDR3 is CASIRQADSYNEQFF. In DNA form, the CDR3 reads TGTGCCAGTATCCGCCAAGCGGACTCCTACAATGAGCAGTTCTTC.

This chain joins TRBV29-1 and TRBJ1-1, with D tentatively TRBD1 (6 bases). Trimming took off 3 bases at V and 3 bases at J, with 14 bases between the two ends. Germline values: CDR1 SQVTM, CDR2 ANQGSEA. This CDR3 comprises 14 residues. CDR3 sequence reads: CSVDGQLDYTEAFF. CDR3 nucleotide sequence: TGCAGCGTTGACGGACAGTTGGACTACACTGAAGCTTTCTTT.